Listed below are T cell receptor beta chains from one sample, sequenced in a study of T cell responses to AZD1222 COVID-19 vaccine. This table comes from immunoSEQ multiplex PCR, and its TCRdb copy is limited to in-frame clones, with some not included. The sample comprises 80,000 or so clones, 80% to 90% of which are singletons, and around 5% rests with the top ten. The specimen comprised peripheral blood, sampled on day 0 of AZD1222 vaccination. The source of these receptors is an adult in good health. CDR3s include the opening cysteine and the closing phenylalanine or tryptophan. Fields, in order: V gene, D gene, J gene, clone size, CDR3 DNA, CDR3 protein. The D gene is left open where the match is weak. Clone size appears in some rows only: once, few, many, or a class for an expanded clone.

>TRBV27|-|TRBJ1-5|-
TGTGCCAGCGGCTCCAACCGAGGGACCCAGCATTTT
CASGSNRGTQHF
>TRBV27|-|TRBJ1-5|once
TGTGCCAGCAGTCAGGCAGGGTCTTATCAGCCCCAGCATTTT
CASSQAGSYQPQHF
>TRBV2|-|TRBJ1-1|-
TGTGCCAGCAGCAGGCGAGAAGCTTTCTTT
CASSRREAFF
>TRBV7-3|-|TRBJ1-1|-
TGTGCCAGCAGCCCAACGGGGAGTTGGAACACTGAAGCTTTCTTT
CASSPTGSWNTEAFF
>TRBV30|TRBD1|TRBJ1-5|-
TGTGCCTGGAGTGGCAGGGGGAGTAGCAATCAGCCCCAGCATTTT
CAWSGRGSSNQPQHF
>TRBV12-5|-|TRBJ2-7|-
TGTGCTAGTGGTTTGTACCCGGACAGCGAGACCTACGAGCAGTACTTC
CASGLYPDSETYEQYF
>TRBV21-1|-|TRBJ1-2|-
TGTGCCAGCAGCCATATTCAGCAACCTAACTATGGCTACACCTTC
CASSHIQQPNYGYTF
>TRBV11-2|-|TRBJ1-2|-
TGTGCCAGCAGCTTGCCCACCTGGCAGGATGGCTACACCTTC
CASSLPTWQDGYTF
>TRBV18|-|TRBJ1-1|-
TGTGCCAGCTCACCAGGGTGGAAAATGAACACTGAAGCTTTCTTT
CASSPGWKMNTEAFF
>TRBV7-2|-|TRBJ1-4|-
TGTGCCAGCAGCTTAGGGACACTCACGGGAAAACTGTTTTTT
CASSLGTLTGKLFF
>TRBV7-3|TRBD2|TRBJ2-2|-
TGTGCCAGCAGCTTATGGCAGGGAGGGACCGGGGAGCTGTTTTTT
CASSLWQGGTGELFF
>TRBV9|TRBD1|TRBJ1-3|-
TGTGCCAGCAGCGCAGCCAAGGACAGGCCCTCTGGAAACACCATATATTTT
CASSAAKDRPSGNTIYF
>TRBV7-3|-|TRBJ1-6|-
TGTGCCAGCAGCTCCGGCACAAATAATTCACCCCTCCACTTT
CASSSGTNNSPLHF
>TRBV5-1|-|TRBJ2-2|-
TGCGCCAGCATCAAGAACCCGGGGACCGGGGAGCTGTTTTTT
CASIKNPGTGELFF
>TRBV5-8|TRBD1|TRBJ1-1|-
TGTGCCAGCAGCCCTGGGACAGGGGACATGAACACTGAAGCTTTCTTT
CASSPGTGDMNTEAFF
>TRBV18|-|TRBJ1-3|-
TGTGCCAGCTCACCAACGGCAGGAAACACCATATATTTT
CASSPTAGNTIYF
>TRBV10-3|-|TRBJ1-5|-
TGTGCCGTCTCTAAGACGGGGGGGAATAGCAATCAGCCCCAGCATTTT
CAVSKTGGNSNQPQHF
>TRBV5-1|-|TRBJ1-1|-
TGCGCCAGCAGCTTGGGGGCTGGGAGGGGAATGAACACTGAAGCTTTCTTT
CASSLGAGRGMNTEAFF
>TRBV21-1|-|TRBJ2-7|-
TGTGCCAGCAGCGAAGTGATTGCGGGGGGCCTTAGCTCCTACGAGCAGTACTTC
CASSEVIAGGLSSYEQYF
>TRBV11-3|-|TRBJ2-7|-
TGTGCCAGCAGCTTATTGGGTCGGAGCTACGAGCAGTACTTC
CASSLLGRSYEQYF
>TRBV7-8|-|TRBJ1-2|-
TGTGCCAGCAGCCCCGGGGGGGGTCCGGCAACGAGAATCTATGGCTACACCTTC
CASSPGGGPATRIYGYTF
>TRBV11-2|TRBD2|TRBJ2-3|-
TGTGCCAGCAGCTTAGATCACGGACTAGCGGGGGGGCGTAGCACAGATACGCAGTATTTT
CASSLDHGLAGGRSTDTQYF
>TRBV6-1|TRBD1|TRBJ1-4|-
TGTGCCAGCAGTGAAGGCAGGGGGCGCCCGAAACTGTTTTTT
CASSEGRGRPKLFF
>TRBV7-2|TRBD1|TRBJ1-2|-
TGTGCCAGCAGCTATAGCGACGGGACAGGGAAGGGCTACACCTTC
CASSYSDGTGKGYTF
>TRBV5-1|-|TRBJ1-1|-
TGCGCCAGCAGCCCTTCTACAGCGAACACTGAAGCTTTCTTT
CASSPSTANTEAFF
>TRBV10-3|-|TRBJ1-3|-
TGTGCCATCAGTGCGGAGAGTTTAGGAGACACCATATATTTT
CAISAESLGDTIYF
>TRBV7-6|-|TRBJ1-2|-
TGTGCCAGCAGCTTAGAATCGGTCTCCACAGGGAGATTTACCTATGGCTACACCTTC
CASSLESVSTGRFTYGYTF
>TRBV6-5|-|TRBJ1-2|-
TGTGCCAGCAGTTCCCTGTTGAGCAGCTATGGCTACACCTTC
CASSSLLSSYGYTF
>TRBV11-2|-|TRBJ2-2|-
TGTGCCAGCAGCTTAGTCCAGGTTCCCGGGGAGCTGTTTTTT
CASSLVQVPGELFF
>TRBV2|-|TRBJ1-1|-
TGTGCCAGCAGCCCTTCAAGGGGGGCTCCTCCTGAAGCTTTCTTT
CASSPSRGAPPEAFF
>TRBV7-9|-|TRBJ2-7|-
TGTGCCAGCAGCCAAGCGGTCAGGGCATACGAGCAGTACTTC
CASSQAVRAYEQYF
>TRBV7-9|-|TRBJ1-2|few
TGTGCCAGCAGCCGCGACAGCGTCTATGGCTACACCTTC
CASSRDSVYGYTF
>TRBV7-9|-|TRBJ1-3|-
TGTGCCAGCAGCAAATCGACTAGCTCTGGAAACACCATATATTTT
CASSKSTSSGNTIYF
>TRBV28|-|TRBJ2-7|-
TGTGCCAGCAGTCTAAAAGGTTACGAGCAGTACTTC
CASSLKGYEQYF
>TRBV25-1|-|TRBJ2-7|-
TGTGCCAGCAGTGAATCTGGGTTCTACGAGCAGTACTTC
CASSESGFYEQYF
>TRBV2|-|TRBJ2-5|once
TGTGCCAGCAGCCAACTGGGTCAGAGGGAGACCCAGTACTTC
CASSQLGQRETQYF
>TRBV2|-|TRBJ2-1|-
TGTGCCTGCCCCTTCGCCCGAAACGGGACCTCAAGTAATGAGCAGTTCTTC
CACPFARNGTSSNEQFF
>TRBV19|TRBD1|TRBJ1-5|-
TGTGCCAGTAGTACGGGACAGAGCAATCAGCCCCAGCATTTT
CASSTGQSNQPQHF
>TRBV7-2|-|TRBJ2-1|-
TGTGCCAGCAGCTTCGAAGGGGCGTCGTACAATGAGCAGTTCTTC
CASSFEGASYNEQFF
>TRBV24-1|-|TRBJ1-1|-
TGTGCCACCAGTGATATTATGAACACTGAAGCTTTCTTT
CATSDIMNTEAFF
>TRBV5-1|-|TRBJ1-2|-
TGCGCCAGCAGTACCAAAACCTATTCCAACTATGGCTACACCTTC
CASSTKTYSNYGYTF
>TRBV7-3|-|TRBJ2-1|-
TGTGCCAGCAGCCTCTTTCAAGGGCCTCGTGGCTACAATGAGCAGTTCTTC
CASSLFQGPRGYNEQFF
>TRBV5-6|TRBD1|TRBJ1-4|-
TGTGCCAGCAGCGGACAGGGGTACGGGAGGTCTAATGAAAAACTGTTTTTT
CASSGQGYGRSNEKLFF
>TRBV5-1|-|TRBJ1-1|once
TGCGCCAGCAGTCTGAGGCGGCCTGGCAACACTGAAGCTTTCTTT
CASSLRRPGNTEAFF
>TRBV7-3|TRBD1|TRBJ2-3|-
TGTGCCAGCAGCATGGACAGGGGACAGACAGATACGCAGTATTTT
CASSMDRGQTDTQYF
>TRBV27|-|TRBJ1-6|-
TGTGCCAGCAGGGCATATAATTCACCCCTCCACTTT
CASRAYNSPLHF
>TRBV10-3|-|TRBJ2-7|-
TGTGCCATCAGTGAGTCGATTCCTGGCCTCGAAGACTCCTACGAGCAGTACTTC
CAISESIPGLEDSYEQYF
>TRBV3-1/TRBV3-2|-|TRBJ2-1|-
TGTGCCAGCAGCCGGGACAACTCCTACAATGAGCAGTTCTTC
CASSRDNSYNEQFF
>TRBV5-5|-|TRBJ2-7|-
TGTGCCAGCAGCTTGGCCGGGCAGGATTTATACGAGCAGTACTTC
CASSLAGQDLYEQYF
>TRBV27|-|TRBJ1-1|-
TGTGCCAGCAGTCCGCCCGGACCGCCGATGAACACTGAAGCTTTCTTT
CASSPPGPPMNTEAFF
>TRBV19|-|TRBJ1-1|-
TGTGCCAGTAGTATAATTGAACAAGGAACTGAAGCTTTCTTT
CASSIIEQGTEAFF
>TRBV7-9|TRBD1|TRBJ1-3|-
TGTGCCAGCAGCATACAGGGGTCCCTCTCTGGAAACACCATATATTTT
CASSIQGSLSGNTIYF
>TRBV28|-|TRBJ1-6|-
TGTGCCAGCAGTGGAAGAAGGAGTCATTCACCCCTCCACTTT
CASSGRRSHSPLHF
>TRBV11-3|TRBD1|TRBJ1-6|-
TGTGCCAGCAGCTTGGGACAGGTTAATTCACCCCTCCACTTT
CASSLGQVNSPLHF
>TRBV4-1|-|TRBJ1-5|-
TGCGCCAGCAGCCAAGTATCACTAAAATTCGGCCAGCCCCAGCATTTT
CASSQVSLKFGQPQHF